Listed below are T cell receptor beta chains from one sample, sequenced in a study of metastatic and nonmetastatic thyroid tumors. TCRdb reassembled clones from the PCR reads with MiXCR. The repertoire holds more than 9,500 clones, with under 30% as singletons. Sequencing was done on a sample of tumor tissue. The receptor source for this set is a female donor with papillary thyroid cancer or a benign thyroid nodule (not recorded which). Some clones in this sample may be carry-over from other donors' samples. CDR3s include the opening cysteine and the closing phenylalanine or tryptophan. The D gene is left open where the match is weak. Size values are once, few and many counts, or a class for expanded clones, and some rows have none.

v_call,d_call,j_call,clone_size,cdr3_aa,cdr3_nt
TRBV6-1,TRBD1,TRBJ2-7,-,CASSDPGQGGEQYF,TGTGCCAGCAGTGACCCGGGACAGGGGGGCGAGCAGTACTTC
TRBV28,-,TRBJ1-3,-,CATTESGASGNTIYF,TGTGCCACAACAGAATCGGGGGCCTCTGGAAACACCATATATTTT
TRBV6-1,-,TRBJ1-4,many,CASSGGRAETTNEKLFF,TGTGCCAGCAGTGGTGGAAGGGCGGAAACAACTAATGAAAAACTGTTTTTT
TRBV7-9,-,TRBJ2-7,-,CASSPREPYEQYF,TGTGCCAGCAGCCCTCGAGAGCCCTACGAGCAGTACTTC
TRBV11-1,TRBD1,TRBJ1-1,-,CASSLDVRGFMNTEAFF,TGTGCCAGCAGCTTAGACGTCAGGGGGTTCATGAACACTGAAGCTTTCTTT
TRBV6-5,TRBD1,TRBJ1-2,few,CASSFRTGDGGYTF,TGTGCCAGCAGTTTCCGGACAGGGGACGGAGGCTACACCTTC
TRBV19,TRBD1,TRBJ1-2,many,CASRRDRDPYGYTF,TGTGCCAGTAGAAGGGACAGGGATCCCTATGGCTACACCTTC
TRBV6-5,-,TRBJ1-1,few,CASSSFTPNTEAFF,TGTGCCAGCAGTTCATTCACTCCGAACACTGAAGCTTTCTTT
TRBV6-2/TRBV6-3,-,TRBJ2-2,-,CASSYGGVQLEELFF,TGTGCCAGCAGTTACGGGGGAGTTCAGCTCGAGGAGCTGTTTTTT
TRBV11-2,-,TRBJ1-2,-,CASSLDLGYGYTF,TGTGCCAGCAGCTTAGATCTGGGCTATGGCTACACCTTC
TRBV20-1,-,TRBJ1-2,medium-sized,CSASGDYGYTF,TGCAGTGCGTCAGGGGACTATGGCTACACCTTC
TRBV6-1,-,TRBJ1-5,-,CASTPFSRDDGQPQHF,TGTGCCAGCACCCCGTTTTCCAGGGACGATGGTCAGCCCCAGCATTTT
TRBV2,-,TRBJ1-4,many,CASIPSRGKLFF,TGTGCCAGCATCCCAAGCCGGGGGAAACTGTTTTTT
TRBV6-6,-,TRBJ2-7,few,CASSYRGRDREQYF,TGTGCCAGCAGTTACCGAGGCAGGGACCGGGAGCAGTACTTC
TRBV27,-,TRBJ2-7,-,CASSSQLNEQYF,TGTGCCAGCAGCTCCCAGCTAAACGAGCAGTACTTC
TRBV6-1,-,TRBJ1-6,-,CASSENPDHNSPLHF,TGTGCCAGCAGTGAGAACCCGGACCATAATTCACCCCTCCACTTT
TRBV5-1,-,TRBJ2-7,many,CASSPPSPYEQYF,TGCGCCAGCAGTCCGCCAAGCCCCTACGAGCAGTACTTC
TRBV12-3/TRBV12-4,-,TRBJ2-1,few,CASRSNTGSYNEQFF,TGTGCCAGCCGTTCCAATACGGGCTCCTACAATGAGCAGTTCTTC
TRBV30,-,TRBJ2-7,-,CAWSTRDEQYF,TGTGCCTGGAGTACGAGGGACGAGCAGTACTTC
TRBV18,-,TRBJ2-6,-,CASSPPGAGANVLTF,TGTGCCAGCTCACCGCCCGGGGCTGGGGCCAACGTCCTGACTTTC
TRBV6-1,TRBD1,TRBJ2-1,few,CASSPGTGKGSDEQFF,TGTGCCAGCAGTCCCGGGACAGGGAAGGGATCTGATGAGCAGTTCTTC
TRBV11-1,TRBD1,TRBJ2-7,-,CASSSPDRGLTYEQYF,TGTGCCAGCAGCTCCCCGGACAGGGGGCTGACCTACGAGCAGTACTTC
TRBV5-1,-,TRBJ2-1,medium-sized,CASSLEAGSSYNEQFF,TGCGCCAGCAGCTTGGAGGCGGGTAGCTCCTACAATGAGCAGTTCTTC
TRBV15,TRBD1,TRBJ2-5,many,CATRTGGAEGQETQYF,TGTGCCACCCGGACAGGGGGGGCGGAGGGGCAAGAGACCCAGTACTTC
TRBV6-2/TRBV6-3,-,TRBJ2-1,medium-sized,CASSYSFQGGQFF,TGTGCCAGCAGTTACTCGTTCCAGGGGGGGCAGTTCTTC
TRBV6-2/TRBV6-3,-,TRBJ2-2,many,CASSYTTDTGELFF,TGTGCCAGCAGTTACACCACAGACACCGGGGAGCTGTTTTTT
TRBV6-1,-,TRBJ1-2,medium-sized,CASREQGSNYGYTF,TGTGCCAGCAGGGAACAGGGATCCAACTATGGCTACACCTTC
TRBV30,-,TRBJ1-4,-,CAWSWDNNEKLFF,TGTGCCTGGAGCTGGGATAATAATGAAAAACTGTTTTTT
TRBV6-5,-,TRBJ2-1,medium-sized,CASSYGIYNEQFF,TGTGCCAGCAGTTATGGGATCTACAATGAGCAGTTCTTC
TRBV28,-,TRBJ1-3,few,CASKPGGSGNTIYF,TGTGCCAGCAAACCTGGGGGTTCTGGAAACACCATATATTTT
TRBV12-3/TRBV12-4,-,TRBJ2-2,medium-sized,CASSLSRGGLFF,TGTGCCAGCAGTTTATCCAGAGGGGGGCTGTTTTTT
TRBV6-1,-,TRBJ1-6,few,CARPRIRGGGFAPLHF,TGTGCCAGACCGAGAATCAGGGGAGGGGGATTTGCACCCCTCCACTTT
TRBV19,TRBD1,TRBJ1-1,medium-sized,CASSIGTGMNTEAFF,TGTGCCAGTAGTATCGGGACAGGGATGAACACTGAAGCTTTCTTT
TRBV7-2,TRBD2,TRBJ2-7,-,CASSLSGDSYEQYF,TGTGCCAGCAGCCTCAGCGGGGACTCCTACGAGCAGTACTTC
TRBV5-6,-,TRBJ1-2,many,CASSLARERGYTF,TGTGCCAGCAGCTTGGCCAGGGAGCGAGGCTACACCTTC
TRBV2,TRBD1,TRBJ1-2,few,CACSHTGGDYGYTF,TGTGCCTGCAGCCATACAGGGGGGGACTATGGCTACACCTTC
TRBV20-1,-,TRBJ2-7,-,CSAPGTITYEQYF,TGCAGTGCTCCGGGAACCATCACCTACGAGCAGTACTTC
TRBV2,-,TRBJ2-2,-,CASRLITGSGELLF,TGTGCCAGCAGGCTCATAACAGGGAGCGGGGAGCTGCTTTTT
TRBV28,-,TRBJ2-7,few,CASSPAGLSYEQYF,TGTGCCAGCAGTCCTGCGGGACTCTCCTACGAGCAGTACTTC
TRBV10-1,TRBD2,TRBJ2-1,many,CASSESGGRWNEQFF,TGCGCCAGCAGTGAATCTGGCGGGAGGTGGAATGAGCAGTTCTTC
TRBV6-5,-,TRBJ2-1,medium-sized,CASSYGIYNEQFF,TGTGCCAGCAGTTACGGGATATACAATGAGCAGTTCTTC
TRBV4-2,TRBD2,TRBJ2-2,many,CASSPRTSHNFFTGELFF,TGTGCCAGCAGCCCGCGGACTAGCCATAATTTTTTCACCGGGGAGCTGTTTTTT
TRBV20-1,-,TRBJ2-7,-,CSARDGKGEIEQYF,TGCAGTGCTAGGGATGGGAAAGGGGAGATCGAGCAGTACTTC
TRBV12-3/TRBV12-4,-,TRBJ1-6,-,CASSFKGPNSPLHF,TGTGCCAGCAGTTTCAAGGGACCGAATTCACCCCTCCACTTT
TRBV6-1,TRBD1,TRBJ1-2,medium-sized,CASAPGGNYGYTF,TGTGCCAGCGCCCCAGGGGGAAACTATGGCTACACCTTC
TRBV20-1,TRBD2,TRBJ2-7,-,CSASPLAGAYEQYF,TGCAGTGCTAGTCCACTAGCGGGAGCCTACGAGCAGTACTTC